A selection of T cell receptor beta chains follows, all from one sample in a study of OX40 agonist ivuxolimab in advanced cancers. Data came from immunoSEQ multiplex PCR; TCRdb stores just in-frame clones and leaves some out. The table has about 67,000 clones, roughly 90% seen once. Source: CD4+ or CD8+ T cells sorted from blood, taken in a trial of the OX40 agonist ivuxolimab. The receptors derive from an adult with an advanced solid tumor such as melanoma, head and neck, liver or kidney cancer. CDR3s include the opening cysteine and the closing phenylalanine or tryptophan. Each record gives: clone size, V gene, D gene, J gene, CDR3 DNA, CDR3 protein. A D gene is named only where the DNA matches it firmly. The listing skips clone size in some rows; elsewhere it reads once, few, many or a size class.

.	TRBV5-8	TRBD1	TRBJ1-4	TGTGCCAGCAGCTTCGGACAGGGGCTTAATGAAAAACTGTTTTTT	CASSFGQGLNEKLFF
.	TRBV9	.	TRBJ1-3	TGTGCCAGCAGCGTAGGGCTTAGCTCTGGAAACACCATATATTTT	CASSVGLSSGNTIYF
.	TRBV18	.	TRBJ1-1	TGTGCCAGCTCCCCTAATAGGCAAGTCGAAGCTTTCTTT	CASSPNRQVEAFF
.	TRBV5-1	.	TRBJ1-1	TGCGCCAGCAAGGGCGCAAATGGCAGGGGGAACACTGAAGCTTTCTTT	CASKGANGRGNTEAFF
.	TRBV18	.	TRBJ2-1	TGTGCCAGCTCACTTTTTTCGGGACGGTCTAATGAGCAGTTCTTC	CASSLFSGRSNEQFF
.	TRBV4-2	TRBD1	TRBJ1-5	TGTGCCAGCAGCCAATCTAAGATTTCACTGGGGACAGCCGTCTGGCCCCAGCATTTT	CASSQSKISLGTAVWPQHF
.	TRBV5-4	.	TRBJ2-2	TGTGCCAGCAGAATCGACATGGAGTACACCGGGGAGCTGTTTTTT	CASRIDMEYTGELFF
.	TRBV5-1	TRBD1	TRBJ2-1	TGCGCCAGCAGCTTGGGAGGGGGCGGTGATGGTGAGCAGTTCTTC	CASSLGGGGDGEQFF
.	TRBV5-4	.	TRBJ1-3	TGTGCCAGCAGCCCATGGGGGGGTGGAAACACCATATATTTT	CASSPWGGGNTIYF
.	TRBV11-2	.	TRBJ2-5	TGTGCCAGCAGCCCAGCGGCAGTTCGAGAGACCCAGTACTTC	CASSPAAVRETQYF
.	TRBV14	.	TRBJ2-3	TGTGCCAGCAGCCCGATATCAGCGCCTAGGGGAGATACGCAGTATTTT	CASSPISAPRGDTQYF
.	TRBV7-3	TRBD2	TRBJ2-1	TGTGCCAGCAGCTCGGGACTAGCGGGAGGCAATGAGCAGTTCTTC	CASSSGLAGGNEQFF
.	TRBV7-2	.	TRBJ1-5	TGTGCCAGCAGTCCAAGGGCCCAGGGGTATGATAGCAATCAGCCCCAGCATTTT	CASSPRAQGYDSNQPQHF
.	TRBV6-5	.	TRBJ2-2	TGTGCCAGCACTCAGGGGACGGACACCGGGGAGCTGTTTTTT	CASTQGTDTGELFF
.	TRBV28	TRBD2	TRBJ2-2	TGTGCCAGCACCTCGCCTAGCGGGAGGCTCTCGAACACCGGGGAGCTGTTTTTT	CASTSPSGRLSNTGELFF
.	TRBV9	.	TRBJ2-3	TGTGCCAGCAGCGTAGCGACTGGGTTGAGCACAGATACGCAGTATTTT	CASSVATGLSTDTQYF
.	TRBV20-1	.	TRBJ2-1	TGCAGTGCTAGCGAGCAGTTCTTC	CSASEQFF
few	TRBV7-8	TRBD2	TRBJ2-3	TGTGCCAGCAGCTTAGTGGCGAGCGGGAGTATAGATACGCAGTATTTT	CASSLVASGSIDTQYF
.	TRBV5-4	.	TRBJ2-5	TGTGCCAGCAGCTTAGGCAACCAAGAGACCCAGTACTTC	CASSLGNQETQYF
.	TRBV19	.	TRBJ1-1	TGTGCCAGTATGAGGCCGCCGAACACTGAAGCTTTCTTT	CASMRPPNTEAFF
.	TRBV7-9	TRBD1	TRBJ2-1	TGTGCCAGCAGCTTAAATGACAGGGGATCCTACAATGAGCAGTTCTTC	CASSLNDRGSYNEQFF
.	TRBV5-1	.	TRBJ2-5	TGCGCCAGCAGCGAAAATCAGGGGACCCAGTACTTC	CASSENQGTQYF
.	TRBV28	TRBD2	TRBJ2-1	TGTGCCAGCAGTTTATCTGCTAGTGGGACTAGTGCCTACAATGAGCAGTTCTTC	CASSLSASGTSAYNEQFF
.	TRBV10-3	TRBD1	TRBJ1-2	TGTGCCACGGGACAGGGGGACTATGGCTACACCTTC	CATGQGDYGYTF
.	TRBV5-4	.	TRBJ1-4	TGTGCCAGCAGCTTGCGAGGGAGTGGTGAAAAACTGTTTTTT	CASSLRGSGEKLFF
.	TRBV5-4	.	TRBJ2-1	TGTGCCAGCAGCTTGGAATCTAGCTCCTACAATGAGCAGTTCTTC	CASSLESSSYNEQFF
.	TRBV6-1	TRBD2	TRBJ2-5	TGTGCCAGCACCGACCAACTAGCGGGAAAAGAGACCCAGTACTTC	CASTDQLAGKETQYF
.	TRBV5-6	.	TRBJ2-7	TGTGCCAGCAGCTCGAGGGACCGATACTACGAGCAGTACTTC	CASSSRDRYYEQYF
.	TRBV14	.	TRBJ2-3	TGTGCCAGCAGCCAAGATCGAAATACGCAGTATTTT	CASSQDRNTQYF
.	TRBV11-3	TRBD2	TRBJ2-7	TGTGCCAGCAGCTTAGTTAGCGGGAGGCCCAGCTCCTACGAGCAGTACTTC	CASSLVSGRPSSYEQYF
.	TRBV6-5	TRBD2	TRBJ2-2	TGTGCCAGCAGGACCGGGACTAGCTCAACCGGGGAGCTGTTTTTT	CASRTGTSSTGELFF
once	TRBV28	TRBD1	TRBJ1-2	TGTGCCAGCAGCAGGGACAGTGTTTACTATGGCTACACCTTC	CASSRDSVYYGYTF